The clone carrying this T cell receptor beta chain appeared many times. This entry is derived from a study of T cells after posttransplantation cyclophosphamide. Only in-frame clones appear in the TCRdb table, and some are missing; sequencing was by immunoSEQ multiplex PCR. Singletons are absent from the sample, which has about 7,700 clones. This CDR3 is built from 14 residues. The ends lost 3 bases at V and 3 bases at J; junction bases unmatched: 2. Treatment was busulfan-fludarabine conditioning, a marrow graft, and cyclophosphamide on days +3 and +4. The sample was PBMCs, taken roughly three months after allogeneic stem cell transplant with posttransplant cyclophosphamide. V gene TRBV12-3 or TRBV12-4 combines with J gene TRBJ2-3; 8 positions match TRBD2. The receptor was isolated from a female patient in her sixties who received an allogeneic stem cell transplant from an unrelated donor, was CMV-positive, and had acute GVHD only. Some T cells could come from the graft donor. The CDR3 protein is CASSFGLATDTQYF. DNA for the CDR3: TGTGCCAGCAGTTTCGGACTAGCTACAGATACGCAGTATTTT.